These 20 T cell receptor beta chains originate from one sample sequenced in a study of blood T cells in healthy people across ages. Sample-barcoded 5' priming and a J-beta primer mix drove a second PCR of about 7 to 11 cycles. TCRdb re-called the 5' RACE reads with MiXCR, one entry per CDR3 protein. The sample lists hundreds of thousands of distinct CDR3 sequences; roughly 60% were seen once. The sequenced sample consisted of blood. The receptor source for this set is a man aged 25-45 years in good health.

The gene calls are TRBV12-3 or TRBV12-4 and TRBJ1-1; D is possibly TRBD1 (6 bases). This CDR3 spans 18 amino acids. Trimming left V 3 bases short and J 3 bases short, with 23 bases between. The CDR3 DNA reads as TGTGCCAGCAGTTTGTCGGACAGACATCCATCCCTTGACACTGAAGCTTTCTTT. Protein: CASSLSDRHPSLDTEAFF.

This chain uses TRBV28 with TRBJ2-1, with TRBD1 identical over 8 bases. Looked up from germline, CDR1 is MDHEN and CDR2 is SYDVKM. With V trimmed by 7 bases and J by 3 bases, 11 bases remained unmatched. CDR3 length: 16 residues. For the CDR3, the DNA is TGTGCCAGCAAAACCCTCGGGACAGGCAACTACAATGAGCAGTTCTTC. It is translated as CASKTLGTGNYNEQFF.

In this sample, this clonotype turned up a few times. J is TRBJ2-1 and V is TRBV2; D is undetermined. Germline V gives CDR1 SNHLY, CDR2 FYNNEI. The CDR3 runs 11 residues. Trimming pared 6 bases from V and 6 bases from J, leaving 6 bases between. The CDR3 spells CASRVSNEQFF. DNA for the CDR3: TGTGCCAGCAGGGTAAGCAATGAGCAGTTCTTC.

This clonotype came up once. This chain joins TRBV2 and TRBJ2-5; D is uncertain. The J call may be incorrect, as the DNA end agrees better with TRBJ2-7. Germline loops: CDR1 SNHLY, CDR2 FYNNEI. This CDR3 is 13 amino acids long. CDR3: CASSEESPYEQYF. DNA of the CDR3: TGTGCCAGCAGTGAAGAGAGTCCCTACGAGCAGTACTTC.

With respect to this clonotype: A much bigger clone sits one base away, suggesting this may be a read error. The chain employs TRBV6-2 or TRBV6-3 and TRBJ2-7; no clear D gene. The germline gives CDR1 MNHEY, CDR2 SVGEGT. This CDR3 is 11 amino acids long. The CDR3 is CACSWTYEQYF. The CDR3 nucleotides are TGTGCCTGCAGTTGGACCTACGAGCAGTACTTC.

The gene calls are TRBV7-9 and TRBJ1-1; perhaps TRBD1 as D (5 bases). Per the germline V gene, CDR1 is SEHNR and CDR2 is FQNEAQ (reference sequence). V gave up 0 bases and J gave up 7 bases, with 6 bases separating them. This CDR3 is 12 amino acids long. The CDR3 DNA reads TGTGCCAGCAGCTTAGCGGGGGTTGAAGCTTTCTTT. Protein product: CASSLAGVEAFF.

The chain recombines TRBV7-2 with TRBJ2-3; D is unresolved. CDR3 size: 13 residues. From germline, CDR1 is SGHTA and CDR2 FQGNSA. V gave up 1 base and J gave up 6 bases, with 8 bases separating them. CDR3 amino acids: CASSLVFRDTQYF. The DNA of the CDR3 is TGTGCCAGCAGCTTAGTATTTCGCGATACGCAGTATTTT.

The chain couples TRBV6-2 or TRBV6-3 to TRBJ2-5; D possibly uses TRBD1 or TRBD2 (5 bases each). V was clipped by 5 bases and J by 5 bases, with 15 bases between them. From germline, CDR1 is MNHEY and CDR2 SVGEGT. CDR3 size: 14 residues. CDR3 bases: TGTGCCAGCAGTCCCCCCTGGTGGGGGGAGACCCAGTACTTC. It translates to CASSPPWWGETQYF.

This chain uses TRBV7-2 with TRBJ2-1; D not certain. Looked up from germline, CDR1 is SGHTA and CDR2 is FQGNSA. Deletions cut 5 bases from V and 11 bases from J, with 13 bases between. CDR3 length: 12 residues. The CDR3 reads CASSRPAEKQFF. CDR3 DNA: TGTGCCAGCAGCCGACCGGCGGAAAAGCAGTTCTTC.

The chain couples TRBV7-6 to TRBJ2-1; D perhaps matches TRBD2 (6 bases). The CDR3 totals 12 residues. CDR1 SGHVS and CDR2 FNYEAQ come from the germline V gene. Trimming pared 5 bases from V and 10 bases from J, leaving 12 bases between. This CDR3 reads CASSQVAGEQFF. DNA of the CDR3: TGTGCCAGCAGCCAGGTGGCGGGGGAGCAGTTCTTC.

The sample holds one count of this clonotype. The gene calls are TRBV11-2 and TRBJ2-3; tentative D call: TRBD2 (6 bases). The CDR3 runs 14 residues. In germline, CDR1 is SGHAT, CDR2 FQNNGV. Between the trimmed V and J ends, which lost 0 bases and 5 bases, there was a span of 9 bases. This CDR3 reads CASSLELRGDTQYF. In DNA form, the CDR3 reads TGTGCCAGCAGCTTAGAATTGCGGGGAGATACGCAGTATTTT. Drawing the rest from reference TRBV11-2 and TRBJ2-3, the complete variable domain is EAGVAQSPRYKIIEKRQSVAFWCNPISGHATLYWYQQILGQGPKLLIQFQNNGVVDDSQLPKDRFSAERLKGVDSTLKIQPAKLEDSAVYLCASSLELRGDTQYFGPGTRLTVL.

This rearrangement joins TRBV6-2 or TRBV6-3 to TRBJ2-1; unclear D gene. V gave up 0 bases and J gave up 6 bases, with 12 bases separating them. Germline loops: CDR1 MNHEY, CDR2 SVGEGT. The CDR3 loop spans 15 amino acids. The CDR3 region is CASSYSSSIRNEQFF. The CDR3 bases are TGTGCCAGCAGTTACTCGAGTAGCATCCGCAATGAGCAGTTCTTC.

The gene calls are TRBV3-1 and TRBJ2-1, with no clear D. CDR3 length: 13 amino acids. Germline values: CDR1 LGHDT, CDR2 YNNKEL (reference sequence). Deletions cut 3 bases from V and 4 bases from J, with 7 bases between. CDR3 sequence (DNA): TGTGCCAGCAGCCACAGTCCGTACAATGAGCAGTTCTTC. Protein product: CASSHSPYNEQFF.

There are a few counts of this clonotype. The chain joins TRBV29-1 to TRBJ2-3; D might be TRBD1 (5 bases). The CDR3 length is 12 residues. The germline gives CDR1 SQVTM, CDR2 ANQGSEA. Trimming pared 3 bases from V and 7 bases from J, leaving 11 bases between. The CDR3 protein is CSVDGQYHTQYF. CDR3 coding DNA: TGCAGCGTTGATGGACAATACCATACGCAGTATTTT.

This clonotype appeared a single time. DNA for the CDR3: TGTGCCAGCAGCCCTCTAGCGGGAGGACGGTTCTTC. It translates to CASSPLAGGRFF. V usage is TRBV7-2 and J usage is TRBJ2-1, with TRBD2 matching 11 bases. Germline lookup yields CDR1 SGHTA and CDR2 FQGNSA. The ends lost 5 bases at V and 15 bases at J; junction bases unmatched: 6. This CDR3 comprises 12 residues.

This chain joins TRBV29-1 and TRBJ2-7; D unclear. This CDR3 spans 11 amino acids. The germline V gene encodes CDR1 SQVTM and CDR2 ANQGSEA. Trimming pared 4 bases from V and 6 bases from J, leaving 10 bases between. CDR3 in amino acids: CSVGGDVEQYF. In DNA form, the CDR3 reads TGCAGCGTTGGTGGCGACGTCGAGCAGTACTTC.

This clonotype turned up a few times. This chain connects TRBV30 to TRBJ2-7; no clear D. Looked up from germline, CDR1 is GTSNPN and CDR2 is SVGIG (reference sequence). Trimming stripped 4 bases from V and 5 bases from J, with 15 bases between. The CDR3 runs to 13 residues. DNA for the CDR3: TGTGCCTGGAACGTGGCGTTGCAACACGAGCAGTACTTC. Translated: CAWNVALQHEQYF.

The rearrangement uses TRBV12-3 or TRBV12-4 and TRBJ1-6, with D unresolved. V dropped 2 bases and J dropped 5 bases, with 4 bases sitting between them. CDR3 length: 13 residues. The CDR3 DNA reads TGTGCCAGCAGTTTAAGGGATAATTCACCCCTCCACTTT. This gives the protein CASSLRDNSPLHF.

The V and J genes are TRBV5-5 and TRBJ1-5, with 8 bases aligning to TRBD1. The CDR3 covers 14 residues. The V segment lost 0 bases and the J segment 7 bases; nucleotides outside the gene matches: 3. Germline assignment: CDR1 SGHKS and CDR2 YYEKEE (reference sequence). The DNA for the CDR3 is TGTGCCAGCAGCTTGGCACAGGGGGAACAGCCCCAGCATTTT. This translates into CASSLAQGEQPQHF.

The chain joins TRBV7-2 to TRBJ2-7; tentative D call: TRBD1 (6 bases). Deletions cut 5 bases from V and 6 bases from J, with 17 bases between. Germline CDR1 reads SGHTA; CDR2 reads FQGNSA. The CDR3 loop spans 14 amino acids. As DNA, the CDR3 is TGTGCCAGCAGCACCAGGGGTTTCACGGCCGAGCAGTACTTC. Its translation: CASSTRGFTAEQYF.